These 7 T cell receptor beta chains came from one sample sequenced in a study of cytotoxic CD8 clonotypes in ibrutinib-treated CLL. TCRdb's copy holds only in-frame clones and misses some; the assay was immunoSEQ multiplex PCR. The table lists around 97,000 clones, approximately 78% of them singletons, with 32% in the top ten. The sequences come from PBMCs, collected after 12 months of ibrutinib treatment. The receptors shown here come from a human donor with chronic lymphocytic leukemia.

In its sample, this clone was seen once. V and J are TRBV7-2 and TRBJ1-2, with unresolved D. Germline V gene sequence: CDR1 SGHTA, CDR2 FQGNSA. The CDR3 runs to 14 residues. With 5 bases removed from V and 4 bases from J, the gap between germline ends came to 14 bases. CDR3 loop: CASSEDGSLYGYTF. The CDR3 DNA is TGTGCCAGCAGCGAGGACGGTTCCCTCTATGGCTACACCTTC.

The V gene is TRBV14, the J gene TRBJ1-2; D not certain. Germline V CDR1 and CDR2: SGHDN, FVKESK. The CDR3 is 13 amino acids. Between the trimmed V and J ends, which lost 1 base and 7 bases, there was a span of 10 bases. The CDR3 sequence is CASSQGPSGGYTF. The CDR3 bases are TGTGCCAGCAGCCAAGGGCCCTCGGGTGGCTACACCTTC.

This clone appeared once. Germline is not matched at one junction end, which may reflect a read error. The chain is built from TRBV5-1 and TRBJ2-7; D not certain. The CDR3 consists of 16 residues. Germline CDR1 is SGHRS and CDR2 is YFSETQ. The CDR3 bases are TGCGCCAGCAGATTGGGAAGCTCAATAGGATCCTACGAGCAGTACTTC. This gives the protein CASRLGSSIGSYEQYF.

This chain joins TRBV28 and TRBJ1-1, with 9 bases that match TRBD1. The V gene's germline CDR1 is MDHEN and CDR2 SYDVKM. Trimming took 6 bases from V and 0 from J; bases not matched to a gene: 5. The CDR3 extends over 15 amino acids. The CDR3 bases are TGTGCCAGCAGGACACAGGGGGCCGTGAACACTGAAGCTTTCTTT. This sequence encodes CASRTQGAVNTEAFF.

The chain employs TRBV4-2 and TRBJ2-3; 12 bases are shared with TRBD2. Germline assignment: CDR1 LGHNA and CDR2 YNFKEQ. CDR3 length: 14 amino acids. With 4 bases clipped from V and 5 bases from J, the junction kept 1 base outside the gene matches. CDR3 in amino acids: CASSPGLAGDTQYF. The CDR3 DNA sequence: TGTGCCAGCAGCCCGGGACTAGCGGGAGATACGCAGTATTTT.

This chain links TRBV7-3 with TRBJ2-7; 9 bases map to TRBD2. The junction had 5 bases not matched to a gene; V was cut back by 1 base and J by 7 bases. Looked up from germline, CDR1 is SGHTA and CDR2 is FQGTGA. The CDR3 totals 14 residues. This CDR3 reads CASSLSGGAAEQYF. CDR3 DNA sequence: TGTGCCAGCAGCTTAAGCGGGGGGGCGGCTGAGCAGTACTTC.

This clone was seen more than once but under ten times. This CDR3 is CASEDGEFYEQYF. As DNA, the CDR3 is TGTGCCAGCGAGGATGGGGAGTTCTACGAGCAGTACTTC. This chain joins TRBV6-1 and TRBJ2-7; weak D call: TRBD2 (5 bases). From germline, CDR1 is MNHNS and CDR2 SASEGT. V was pared by 8 bases and J by 3 bases, with 14 bases between. The CDR3 length is 13 residues.